A single sample is the source of the 27 T cell receptor beta chains below, sequenced in a study of cytomegalovirus exposure and HLA in healthy donors. Assay: immunoSEQ multiplex PCR; the TCRdb copy retains only in-frame clones and omits some. The profile shows 300,000 or so clones, nearly 90% of them singletons. The sample taken for sequencing was PBMCs. Every receptor here comes from a man aged 30-40 years in good health and CMV-seronegative.

V and J are TRBV4-1 and TRBJ1-2; a possible D gene is TRBD1 (5 bases). This CDR3 has 15 residues. Germline V gene sequence: CDR1 MGHRA, CDR2 YSYEKL. V lost 0 bases, J lost 0 bases, and 8 bases lay in between. This CDR3 reads CASSQERTTNYGYTF. Written as DNA, the CDR3 is TGCGCCAGCAGCCAAGAAAGGACAACTAACTATGGCTACACCTTC.

V usage is TRBV6-1 and J usage is TRBJ2-7; the match to TRBD1 covers 7 bases. The CDR3 length is 15 residues. The germline V gene has CDR1 MNHNS and CDR2 SASEGT. The V segment lost 3 bases and the J segment 2 bases; nucleotides outside the gene matches: 7. The CDR3 loop reads CASSEEPGQTYEQYF. The CDR3 DNA is TGTGCCAGCAGTGAGGAACCGGGACAGACCTACGAGCAGTACTTC.

V and J are TRBV11-2 and TRBJ1-2; 10 nucleotides match TRBD1. With 1 base clipped from V and 4 bases from J, the junction kept 6 bases outside the gene matches. The CDR3 runs to 16 residues. Germline lookup yields CDR1 SGHAT and CDR2 FQNNGV. In DNA, the CDR3 is TGTGCCAGCAGCTTAGTGACAGGGGGCCTAGTCTATGGCTACACCTTC. Protein product: CASSLVTGGLVYGYTF.

The rearrangement uses TRBV30 and TRBJ2-7; tentative D call: TRBD1 (6 bases). The CDR3 is 14 amino acids. Germline CDR1 and CDR2: GTSNPN and SVGIG (reference sequence). Trimming cost V 3 bases and J 3 bases, with 15 bases left between them. The CDR3 DNA follows: TGTGCCTGGAGCCTCCAGGGGTTGCTCTACGAGCAGTACTTC. Its translation: CAWSLQGLLYEQYF.

This chain joins TRBV11-2 and TRBJ2-7; TRBD1 aligns across 8 bases. Per germline, CDR1 SGHAT and CDR2 FQNNGV. The junction had 6 bases not matched to a gene; V was cut back by 1 base and J by 7 bases. The length of the CDR3 is 14 residues. The CDR3 here is CASSLVPGGWEQYF. In nucleotides, the CDR3 is TGTGCCAGCAGCTTAGTGCCAGGGGGCTGGGAGCAGTACTTC.

This clone was detected only a few times. The chain carries TRBV4-3 and TRBJ2-7; D ambiguous. This CDR3 is 15 amino acids long. Germline V gene lookup returns CDR1 LGHNA and CDR2 YSLEER. Deletions cut 0 bases from V and 2 bases from J, with 11 bases between. The CDR3: CASSQDAVTAYEQYF. CDR3 in DNA: TGCGCCAGCAGCCAAGATGCGGTTACCGCCTACGAGCAGTACTTC.

The chain has TRBV5-1 and TRBJ2-1, with 10 bases that match TRBD1. With 4 bases clipped from V and 6 bases from J, the junction kept 7 bases outside the gene matches. CDR3 length equals 15 residues. Germline CDR1 is SGHRS and CDR2 is YFSETQ. CDR3 nucleotides: TGCGCCAGCAGCACCAGACAGGGGGCGCGCAATGAGCAGTTCTTC. It is translated as CASSTRQGARNEQFF.

V usage is TRBV10-1 and J usage is TRBJ1-1; 8 bases match TRBD1. V lost 0 bases and J lost 4; bases outside the gene matches: 7. The germline V gene has CDR1 WNHNN and CDR2 SYGVQD (reference sequence). This CDR3 has 16 amino acids. CDR3 protein: CASSESVTGVGTEAFF. In DNA form, the CDR3 reads TGCGCCAGCAGTGAGTCGGTGACAGGGGTAGGCACTGAAGCTTTCTTT.

The chain has TRBV30 and TRBJ1-1; D possibly corresponds to TRBD1 (6 bases). The CDR3 is made up of 13 amino acids. Germline CDR1 and CDR2: GTSNPN and SVGIG (reference sequence). The V gene lost 2 bases and the J gene lost 1 base, with 8 bases spanning the gap. In nucleotides, the CDR3 is TGTGCCTGGAGTCGACAGGAGAACACTGAAGCTTTCTTT. As protein: CAWSRQENTEAFF.

The chain is built from TRBV5-6 and TRBJ1-6; 8 bases fit TRBD1. V lost 4 bases, J lost 9 bases, and 3 bases stayed unmatched. Per germline, CDR1 SGHDT and CDR2 YYEEEE. The CDR3 has 13 amino acids. The CDR3 loop reads CASSHRGGSPLHF. The CDR3 region has the DNA TGTGCCAGCAGCCACAGGGGGGGTTCACCCCTCCACTTT.

V and J are TRBV4-1 and TRBJ1-1; 10 positions match TRBD1. The CDR3 spans 15 residues. CDR1 MGHRA and CDR2 YSYEKL come from the germline V gene. The J segment lost 4 bases and the V segment lost 0 bases, leaving 2 bases of the junction unmatched. The CDR3 is CASSQDWTGGTEAFF. CDR3 nucleotides: TGCGCCAGCAGCCAAGATTGGACAGGGGGCACTGAAGCTTTCTTT.

The chain combines TRBV9 with TRBJ2-3; perhaps TRBD1 as D (6 bases). CDR3 length: 12 amino acids. CDR1 and CDR2 (germline): SGDLS, YYNGEE. The germline V and J ends were trimmed by 1 base and 13 bases, with 13 bases remaining between them. The CDR3 nucleotides read TGTGCCAGCAGCGTACACGTCGGGACAAAGTATTTT. It specifies CASSVHVGTKYF.

The chain couples TRBV6-5 to TRBJ1-2; 10 bases are a match to TRBD1. CDR1 is MNHEY and CDR2 is SVGAGI in the germline V gene. V trimming: 3 bases; J trimming: 4 bases; junction bases outside the gene matches: 5. The CDR3 runs 15 residues. The CDR3 DNA sequence: TGTGCCAGCAGTTATAGGGACAGGGGCGGCTATGGCTACACCTTC. The encoded protein is CASSYRDRGGYGYTF.

This sequence joins TRBV6-6 and TRBJ2-1; TRBD2 matches 8 bases. This CDR3 comprises 15 residues. Germline assignment: CDR1 MNHNY and CDR2 SVGAGI (reference sequence). Unmatched junction bases numbered 9, after V lost 6 bases and J lost 5 bases. The CDR3 spells CASSPGLAGDNEQFF. As DNA, the CDR3 is TGTGCCAGCAGCCCGGGGCTAGCGGGTGACAATGAGCAGTTCTTC.

J is TRBJ2-3 and V is TRBV5-6, with 11 bases fitting TRBD2. Germline CDR1 is SGHDT and CDR2 is YYEEEE. The CDR3 spans 19 residues. V gave up 1 base and J gave up 0 bases; unmatched junction bases: 10. CDR3 sequence (DNA): TGTGCCAGCAGCTTGAAGTTGGTAGCGGGGGGGAAAAGCACAGATACGCAGTATTTT. Translation gives CASSLKLVAGGKSTDTQYF.

The V and J genes are TRBV11-2 and TRBJ2-5; 10 bases match TRBD2. V lost 1 base to trimming and J lost 5 bases; unmatched junction nucleotides: 10. This CDR3 region has 17 residues. The germline V gene encodes CDR1 SGHAT and CDR2 FQNNGV. As DNA, the CDR3 is TGTGCCAGCAGCTTAGGCCGGATAGCGGGGGGCGGGGAGACCCAGTACTTC. Protein product: CASSLGRIAGGGETQYF. The variable domain in full, with the rest retrieved from reference TRBV11-2 and TRBJ2-5, is EAGVAQSPRYKIIEKRQSVAFWCNPISGHATLYWYQQILGQGPKLLIQFQNNGVVDDSQLPKDRFSAERLKGVDSTLKIQPAKLEDSAVYLCASSLGRIAGGGETQYFGPGTRLLVL.

The chain is built from TRBV11-2 and TRBJ2-7; D not certain. Germline V gene data show CDR1 as SGHAT and CDR2 as FQNNGV. The CDR3 totals 14 residues. The V and J ends lost 5 bases and 0 bases respectively, with 11 bases between them. This chain's CDR3 is CASSLTHSSYEQYF. For the CDR3, the DNA is TGTGCCAGCAGCCTAACTCATAGCTCCTACGAGCAGTACTTC.

The chain employs TRBV5-5 and TRBJ2-7, with D possibly being TRBD1 (6 bases). CDR3 size: 13 residues. V lost 2 bases to trimming and J lost 2 bases, with 8 bases between them. CDR1 and CDR2 (germline): SGHKS, YYEKEE (reference sequence). CDR3 sequence (DNA): TGTGCCAGCAGCTTAGGGGGAACCTACGAGCAGTACTTC. This encodes CASSLGGTYEQYF.

The chain joins TRBV11-2 to TRBJ2-7; D is perhaps TRBD2 (6 bases). V dropped 1 base and J dropped 2 bases, with 18 bases sitting between them. CDR1 is SGHAT, CDR2 FQNNGV, per germline. The CDR3 spans 17 residues. In DNA form, the CDR3 reads TGTGCCAGCAGCTTAGGTTTTGGGCGGGGAATCACCTACGAGCAGTACTTC. Translation gives CASSLGFGRGITYEQYF. The complete variable domain, with remaining parts taken from reference TRBV11-2 and TRBJ2-7, reads EAGVAQSPRYKIIEKRQSVAFWCNPISGHATLYWYQQILGQGPKLLIQFQNNGVVDDSQLPKDRFSAERLKGVDSTLKIQPAKLEDSAVYLCASSLGFGRGITYEQYFGPGTRLTVT.

This rearrangement joins TRBV29-1 to TRBJ1-2; 9 nucleotides line up with TRBD1. The CDR3 length is 12 residues. The germline V gene has CDR1 SQVTM and CDR2 ANQGSEA. V dropped 4 bases and J dropped 6; count of bases not matched to a gene: 3. CDR3 region: CSVAGTGNGYTF. The CDR3 DNA follows: TGCAGCGTTGCCGGGACAGGGAATGGCTACACCTTC. The whole variable domain, remainder taken from reference TRBV29-1 and TRBJ1-2, is SAVISQKPSRDICQRGTSLTIQCQVDSQVTMMFWYRQQPGQSLTLIATANQGSEATYESGFVIDKFPISRPNLTFSTLTVSNMSPEDSSIYLCSVAGTGNGYTFGSGTRLTVV.

This rearrangement joins TRBV7-9 to TRBJ2-6, with 7 nucleotides matching TRBD1. This CDR3 is built from 17 residues. Losses at the gene ends were 6 bases for V and 0 bases for J; bases not matched to a gene: 8. CDR1 is SEHNR, CDR2 FQNEAQ, per germline (reference sequence). DNA for the CDR3: TGTGCCAGCAGAGGGACAGAAAAGAACTCTGGGGCCAACGTCCTGACTTTC. Translated: CASRGTEKNSGANVLTF.

The chain joins TRBV6-1 to TRBJ2-1; 8 bases match TRBD2. The germline CDR1 and CDR2 sequences are MNHNS and SASEGT. CDR3 length: 15 amino acids. The junction had 5 bases not matched to a gene; V was cut back by 2 bases and J by 5 bases. The CDR3 is CASSERAAGDNEQFF. In DNA, the CDR3 is TGTGCCAGCAGTGAAAGGGCAGCGGGGGACAATGAGCAGTTCTTC.

The chain's CDR3 is CASSEAGGASTDTQYF. The CDR3 DNA reads as TGTGCCAGCAGTGAAGCTGGGGGGGCTAGCACAGATACGCAGTATTTT. The chain couples TRBV6-1 to TRBJ2-3, with D perhaps matching TRBD2 (7 bases). Trimming took off 0 bases at V and 0 bases at J, with 10 bases between the two ends. The CDR3 has 16 residues. Per the germline V gene, CDR1 is MNHNS and CDR2 is SASEGT.

V usage is TRBV7-8 and J usage is TRBJ2-2, with TRBD2 matching over 13 bases. CDR1 and CDR2 from the germline V gene are SGHVS and FQNEAQ. J was trimmed by 6 bases and V by 4 bases; bases with no gene match: 5. This CDR3 has 16 residues. DNA for the CDR3: TGTGCCAGCAGCTCGACTAGCGGGGGGATCGCCGGGGAGCTGTTTTTT. Its protein product is CASSSTSGGIAGELFF.

This clone was recorded only once. This chain connects TRBV5-4 to TRBJ1-4; no firm D call. There are 19 residues in the CDR3. CDR1 is SGHNT, CDR2 YYREEE, per germline (reference sequence). V was pared by 2 bases and J by 0 bases, with 20 bases between. The CDR3 region is CASSLSGGGQRATNEKLFF. Written as DNA, the CDR3 is TGTGCCAGCAGCTTATCGGGAGGTGGTCAGCGTGCAACTAATGAAAAACTGTTTTTT.

This chain connects TRBV27 to TRBJ2-7, with TRBD2 matching 8 bases. Germline V gives CDR1 MNHEY, CDR2 SMNVEV (reference sequence). The junction had 10 bases not matched to a gene; V was cut back by 5 bases and J by 1 base. This CDR3 has 16 amino acids. CDR3 amino acids: CASSHWDLAGSYEQYF. CDR3 bases: TGTGCCAGCAGTCATTGGGATTTAGCGGGGTCCTACGAGCAGTACTTC.

This chain links TRBV2 with TRBJ2-7; 8 nucleotides agree with TRBD2. Trimming removed 6 bases from V and 7 bases from J; junction bases left unmatched: 8. Looked up from germline, CDR1 is SNHLY and CDR2 is FYNNEI. This CDR3 is built from 13 residues. CDR3 in amino acids: CASRPGGGREQYF. Here the CDR3 DNA reads TGTGCCAGCAGGCCTGGCGGGGGGCGGGAGCAGTACTTC.